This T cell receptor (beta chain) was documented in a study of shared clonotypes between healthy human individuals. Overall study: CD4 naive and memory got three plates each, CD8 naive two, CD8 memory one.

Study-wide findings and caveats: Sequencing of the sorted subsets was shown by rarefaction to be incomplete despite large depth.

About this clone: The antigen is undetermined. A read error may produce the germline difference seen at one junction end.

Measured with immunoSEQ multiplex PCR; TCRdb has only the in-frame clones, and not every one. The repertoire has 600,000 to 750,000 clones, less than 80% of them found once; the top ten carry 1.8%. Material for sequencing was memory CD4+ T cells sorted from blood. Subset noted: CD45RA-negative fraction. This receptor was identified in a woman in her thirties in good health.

The CDR3 coding sequence is TGTGCCATCCGTGAACAGGGGGCTCTCATTAATGAGCAGTTCTTC. Translation: CAIREQGALINEQFF. V is TRBV10-3 and J is TRBJ2-1, with 9 bases fitting TRBD1. Germline V gives CDR1 ENHRY, CDR2 SYGVKD. CDR3 length: 15 residues.